The 21 T cell receptor beta chains below were found in one sample sequenced in a study of shared clonotypes between healthy human individuals. Assay: immunoSEQ multiplex PCR; the TCRdb copy retains only in-frame clones and omits some. The sample yields about 660,000 clones, 74% seen once. Specimen: memory CD4+ T cells sorted from blood. Subset denoted: CD45RA-negative fraction. The receptors derive from a woman in her thirties in good health.

The chain uses TRBV4-2 and TRBJ1-2, with 7 nucleotides matching TRBD1. This CDR3 is built from 14 residues. The germline gives CDR1 LGHNA, CDR2 YNFKEQ. The trim removed 2 bases at V and 5 bases at J, leaving 5 bases unmatched. In nucleotides, the CDR3 is TGTGCCAGCAGCCAAACCAGGGGGGGATATGGCTACACCTTC. It is translated as CASSQTRGGYGYTF.

The chain combines TRBV27 with TRBJ2-7, with TRBD2 identical over 11 bases. The V segment lost 2 bases and the J segment 9 bases; nucleotides outside the gene matches: 12. There are 16 residues in the CDR3. Germline CDR1 is MNHEY and CDR2 is SMNVEV (reference sequence). The CDR3 loop reads CASSLTVLAGEWGQYF. The DNA of the CDR3 is TGTGCCAGCAGTTTAACCGTACTAGCGGGAGAATGGGGGCAGTACTTC.

The chain links TRBV27 to TRBJ2-3; 9 nucleotides align to TRBD2. Germline V lookup: CDR1 MNHEY, CDR2 SMNVEV (reference sequence). V lost 2 bases, J lost 4 bases, and 10 bases stayed unmatched. This CDR3 has 17 amino acids. The CDR3 sequence: CASSLSGRYFSADTQYF. In DNA form, the CDR3 reads TGTGCCAGCAGTTTAAGCGGGAGGTATTTTTCCGCAGATACGCAGTATTTT.

The chain carries TRBV5-1 and TRBJ2-2; D is possibly TRBD1 or TRBD2 (5 bases each). Trimming removed 0 bases at V and 5 bases at J, with 20 bases between. The CDR3 has 18 residues. CDR1 and CDR2 (germline): SGHRS, YFSETQ. The CDR3 DNA reads as TGCGCCAGCAGCTTGGCCGGAACCCACGGGGCTGGAACCGGGGAGCTGTTTTTT. Translating it yields CASSLAGTHGAGTGELFF. The complete variable domain, with remaining parts taken from reference TRBV5-1 and TRBJ2-2, reads KAGVTQTPRYLIKTRGQQVTLSCSPISGHRSVSWYQQTPGQGLQFLFEYFSETQRNKGNFPGRFSGRQFSNSRSEMNVSTLELGDSALYLCASSLAGTHGAGTGELFFGEGSRLTVL.

This rearrangement joins TRBV7-8 to TRBJ1-1; D is undetermined. Trimming pared 1 base from V and 1 base from J, leaving 4 bases between. Looked up from germline, CDR1 is SGHVS and CDR2 is FQNEAQ. The CDR3 covers 13 residues. The CDR3: CASSLGQNTEAFF. Written as DNA, the CDR3 is TGTGCCAGCAGCTTAGGACAGAACACTGAAGCTTTCTTT.

CDR3 amino acids: CATLKGDSNQPQHF. CDR3 bases: TGTGCCACCTTGAAAGGAGATAGCAATCAGCCCCAGCATTTT. The chain uses TRBV6-6 and TRBJ1-5; D is unresolved. This CDR3 spans 14 amino acids. Trimming cost V 10 bases and J 0 bases, with 13 bases left between them. Germline CDR1 is MNHNY and CDR2 is SVGAGI (reference sequence).

The gene calls are TRBV2 and TRBJ2-3; possibly TRBD2 for D (5 bases). CDR1 and CDR2 (germline): SNHLY, FYNNEI. Trimming removed 3 bases at V and 7 bases at J, with 17 bases between. The CDR3 runs 15 residues. Here the CDR3 reads CASSDPGSEVNTQYF. The CDR3 DNA reads TGTGCCAGCAGTGACCCGGGGTCAGAAGTAAATACGCAGTATTTT.

This clone was counted a few times. The rearrangement uses TRBV19 and TRBJ2-3; possibly TRBD1 or TRBD2 for D (5 bases each). Trimming left V 6 bases short and J 0 bases short, with 10 bases between. The CDR3 is made up of 14 amino acids. Germline V lookup: CDR1 LNHDA, CDR2 SQIVND (reference sequence). DNA of the CDR3: TGTGCCAGTAGAAAAAGGGACAGCACAGATACGCAGTATTTT. Its translation is CASRKRDSTDTQYF.

With regard to this clone: Other DNA sequences within the sample encode an identical CDR3. This chain links TRBV7-9 with TRBJ1-3, with D hard to call. CDR3 length: 13 residues. In germline, CDR1 is SEHNR, CDR2 FQNEAQ (reference sequence). Trimming removed 3 bases at V and 3 bases at J, with 6 bases between. Here the CDR3 DNA reads TGTGCCAGCAGCTTGGGGTTTGGAAACACCATATATTTT. This codes for CASSLGFGNTIYF.

This chain uses TRBV6-5 with TRBJ2-7; perhaps TRBD2 as D (5 bases). Germline lookup yields CDR1 MNHEY and CDR2 SVGAGI. The CDR3 is 12 residues long. With 1 base removed from V and 5 bases from J, the gap between germline ends came to 6 bases. CDR3 sequence (DNA): TGTGCCAGCAGTTACTACGGGAACGAGCAGTACTTC. Its translation is CASSYYGNEQYF.

The count of this clone is one. The chain uses TRBV28 and TRBJ1-4, with TRBD1 identical over 7 bases. Germline CDR1 reads MDHEN; CDR2 reads SYDVKM. Germline trimming cut 7 bases from V and 5 bases from J; bases unmatched to any gene: 10. CDR3 length: 15 residues. This CDR3 is CASMGQGGVNEKLFF. The DNA of the CDR3 is TGTGCCAGCATGGGTCAAGGGGGCGTGAATGAAAAACTGTTTTTT.

The CDR3 region is CATSRDIGGTQYF. The CDR3 bases are TGTGCCACCAGCAGAGATATTGGGGGAACCCAGTACTTC. This sequence joins TRBV15 and TRBJ2-5; the D call may be TRBD1 or TRBD2 (5 bases each). The germline V and J ends were trimmed by 0 bases and 8 bases, with 10 bases remaining between them. The CDR3 has 13 residues. Germline V gene sequence: CDR1 LNHNV, CDR2 YYDKDF (reference sequence).

To note about this clone: Other DNA sequences from this sample encode an identical CDR3 as well. This chain joins TRBV30 and TRBJ2-3; 13 bases agree with TRBD2. CDR3 size: 17 residues. Germline V gives CDR1 GTSNPN, CDR2 SVGIG (reference sequence). V was clipped by 0 bases and J by 2 bases; unmatched bases: 5. The CDR3 is CAWSVPGLAGTTDTQYF. The CDR3 bases are TGTGCCTGGAGTGTTCCGGGACTAGCGGGGACCACAGATACGCAGTATTTT.

This clone has just a few counts. The rearrangement links TRBV7-2 to TRBJ2-5; tentative D call: TRBD1 (5 bases). This CDR3 comprises 14 residues. CDR1 and CDR2 (germline): SGHTA, FQGNSA. V was pared by 4 bases and J by 1 base, with 10 bases between. CDR3 loop: CASSSGSLQETQYF. In DNA form, the CDR3 reads TGTGCCAGCAGCTCAGGGTCCCTCCAAGAGACCCAGTACTTC.

The J gene is TRBJ2-7, the V gene TRBV5-1; the D gene is possibly TRBD2 (6 bases). V shed 4 bases and J shed 2 bases, with 13 bases lying between them. Germline V gene data show CDR1 as SGHRS and CDR2 as YFSETQ. The CDR3 is 14 amino acids. CDR3 DNA sequence: TGCGCCAGCAGCCGCGGGACTGATACCTACGAGCAGTACTTC. Residues: CASSRGTDTYEQYF.

V gene TRBV2 combines with J gene TRBJ2-1; 9 nucleotides line up with TRBD2. With V trimmed by 3 bases and J by 7 bases, 10 bases remained unmatched. The CDR3 length is 16 residues. Germline V gene data show CDR1 as SNHLY and CDR2 as FYNNEI. The CDR3 bases are TGTGCCAGCAGTGAGGCGGGGGGGTACCTAGGGAATGAGCAGTTCTTC. The encoded protein is CASSEAGGYLGNEQFF. Variable domain in full (rest from reference TRBV2 and TRBJ2-1): EPEVTQTPSHQVTQMGQEVILRCVPISNHLYFYWYRQILGQKVEFLVSFYNNEISEKSEIFDDQFSVERPDGSNFTLKIRSTKLEDSAMYFCASSEAGGYLGNEQFFGPGTRLTVL.

This clone has more than one count but fewer than ten. CDR3 region: CASSLELAGGENNEQFF. CDR3 sequence (DNA): TGCGCCAGCAGCTTGGAACTAGCGGGAGGTGAGAACAATGAGCAGTTCTTC. The chain combines TRBV5-1 with TRBJ2-1, with 12 bases lining up with TRBD2. CDR3 length: 17 amino acids. The germline gives CDR1 SGHRS, CDR2 YFSETQ. J was trimmed by 5 bases and V by 0 bases; bases with no gene match: 6.

The CDR3, as DNA: TGTGCCAGCAGCCAAGAGGGACCTAGATCGGATACGCAGTATTTT. This gives the protein CASSQEGPRSDTQYF. The chain carries TRBV4-2 and TRBJ2-3, with D perhaps matching TRBD1 or TRBD2 (5 bases each). V was trimmed by 0 bases and J by 6 bases, leaving 13 bases between them. This CDR3 has 15 residues. Per the germline V gene, CDR1 is LGHNA and CDR2 is YNFKEQ.

V gene TRBV7-9 combines with J gene TRBJ2-7, with a tentative D call TRBD2 (5 bases). With 5 bases removed from V and 5 bases from J, the gap between germline ends came to 7 bases. The CDR3 is 11 amino acids. Germline loops: CDR1 SEHNR, CDR2 FQNEAQ (reference sequence). The CDR3 region has the DNA TGTGCCAGCAGCAGGGAGAACGAGCAGTACTTC. This sequence encodes CASSRENEQYF.

The chain recombines TRBV6-1 with TRBJ2-7; D ambiguous. Germline CDR1 and CDR2: MNHNS and SASEGT. The V gene lost 4 bases and the J gene lost 6 bases, with 13 bases spanning the gap. This CDR3 is built from 13 residues. The CDR3 DNA sequence: TGTGCCAGCAGTGGGGAAACCCCGTCCGAGCAGTACTTC. Its translation is CASSGETPSEQYF.

The CDR3 loop is CASSGGAYTDTQYF. CDR3 DNA sequence: TGTGCCAGTAGTGGCGGGGCATACACAGATACGCAGTATTTT. The chain employs TRBV19 and TRBJ2-3, with D possibly matching TRBD2 (6 bases). CDR3 size: 14 residues. Germline values: CDR1 LNHDA, CDR2 SQIVND (reference sequence). The ends were cut back, 5 bases at V and 2 bases at J, with 11 bases in the middle.